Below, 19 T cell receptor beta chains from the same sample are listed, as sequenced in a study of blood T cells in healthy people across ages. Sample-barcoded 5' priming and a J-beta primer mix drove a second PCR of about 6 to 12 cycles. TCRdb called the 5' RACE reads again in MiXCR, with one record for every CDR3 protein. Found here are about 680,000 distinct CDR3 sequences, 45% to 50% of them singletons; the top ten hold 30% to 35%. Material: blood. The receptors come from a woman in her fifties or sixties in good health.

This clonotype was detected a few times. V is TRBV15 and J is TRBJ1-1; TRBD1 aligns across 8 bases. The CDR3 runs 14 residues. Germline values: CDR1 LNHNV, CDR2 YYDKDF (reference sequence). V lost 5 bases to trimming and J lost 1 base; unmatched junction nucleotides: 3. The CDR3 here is CATSVGTGNTEAFF. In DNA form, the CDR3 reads TGTGCCACCAGCGTAGGGACAGGGAACACTGAAGCTTTCTTT.

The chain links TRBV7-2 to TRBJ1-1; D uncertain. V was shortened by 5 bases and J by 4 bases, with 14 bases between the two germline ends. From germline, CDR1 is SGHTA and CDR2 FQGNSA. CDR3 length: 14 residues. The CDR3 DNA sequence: TGTGCCAGCAGCGCTGGGAGGAGGCGCACTGAAGCTTTCTTT. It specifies CASSAGRRRTEAFF.

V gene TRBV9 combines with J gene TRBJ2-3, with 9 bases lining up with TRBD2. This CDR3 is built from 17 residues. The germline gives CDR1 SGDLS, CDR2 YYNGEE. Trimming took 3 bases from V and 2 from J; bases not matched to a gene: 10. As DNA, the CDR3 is TGTGCCAGCAGCGCCCGGGCCCCTAGCGGGGTCACAGATACGCAGTATTTT. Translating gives CASSARAPSGVTDTQYF.

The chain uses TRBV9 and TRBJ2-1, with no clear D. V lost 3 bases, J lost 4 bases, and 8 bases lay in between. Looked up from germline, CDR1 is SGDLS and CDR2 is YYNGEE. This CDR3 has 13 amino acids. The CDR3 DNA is TGTGCCAGCAGCGATTCAGGTTACAATGAGCAGTTCTTC. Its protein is CASSDSGYNEQFF.

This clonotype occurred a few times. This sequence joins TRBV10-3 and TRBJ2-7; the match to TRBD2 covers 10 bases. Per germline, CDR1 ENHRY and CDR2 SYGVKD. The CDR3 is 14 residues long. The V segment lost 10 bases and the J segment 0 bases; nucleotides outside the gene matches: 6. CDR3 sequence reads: CATCSGRFSYEQYF. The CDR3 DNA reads TGTGCCACCTGTAGCGGGAGGTTCTCCTACGAGCAGTACTTC.

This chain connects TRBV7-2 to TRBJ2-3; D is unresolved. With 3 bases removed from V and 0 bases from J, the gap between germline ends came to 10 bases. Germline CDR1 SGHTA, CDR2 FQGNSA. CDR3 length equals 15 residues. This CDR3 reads CASSFDGPSTDTQYF. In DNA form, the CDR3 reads TGTGCCAGCAGCTTTGACGGTCCTAGCACAGATACGCAGTATTTT.

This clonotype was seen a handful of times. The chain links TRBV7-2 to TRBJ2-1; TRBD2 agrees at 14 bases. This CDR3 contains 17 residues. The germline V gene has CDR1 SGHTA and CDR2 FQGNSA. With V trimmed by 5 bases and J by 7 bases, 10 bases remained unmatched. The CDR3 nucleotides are TGTGCCAGCAGCATAGGACTAGCGGGGGGAGTCCAAAATGAGCAGTTCTTC. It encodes CASSIGLAGGVQNEQFF.

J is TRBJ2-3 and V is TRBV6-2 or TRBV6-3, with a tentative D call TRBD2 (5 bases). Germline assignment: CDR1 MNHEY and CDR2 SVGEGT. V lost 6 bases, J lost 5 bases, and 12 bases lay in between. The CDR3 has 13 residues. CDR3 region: CASREEGRDTQYF. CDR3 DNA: TGTGCCAGCAGGGAAGAGGGTAGAGATACGCAGTATTTT.

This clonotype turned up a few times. DNA of the CDR3: TGTGCCAGCAGCCGTTCAGCATACACAGATACGCAGTATTTT. Its translation: CASSRSAYTDTQYF. V usage is TRBV7-9 and J usage is TRBJ2-3; D unclear. This CDR3 region has 14 residues. V lost 5 bases and J lost 2, with 11 bases in between. Germline assignment: CDR1 SEHNR and CDR2 FQNEAQ (reference sequence). The variable domain in full, with the rest retrieved from reference TRBV7-9 and TRBJ2-3, is DTGVSQNPRHKITKRGQNVTFRCDPISEHNRLYWYRQTLGQGPEFLTYFQNEAQLEKSRLLSDRFSAERPKGSFSTLEIQRTEQGDSAMYLCASSRSAYTDTQYFGPGTRLTVL.

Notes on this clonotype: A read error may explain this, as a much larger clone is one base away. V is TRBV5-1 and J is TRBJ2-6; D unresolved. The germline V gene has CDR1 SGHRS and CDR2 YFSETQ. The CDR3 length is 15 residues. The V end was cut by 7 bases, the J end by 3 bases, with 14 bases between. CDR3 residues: CASANQSVGANVLTF. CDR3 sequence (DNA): TGCGCCAGCGCAAATCAGAGTGTTGGGGCCAACGTCCTGACTTTC.

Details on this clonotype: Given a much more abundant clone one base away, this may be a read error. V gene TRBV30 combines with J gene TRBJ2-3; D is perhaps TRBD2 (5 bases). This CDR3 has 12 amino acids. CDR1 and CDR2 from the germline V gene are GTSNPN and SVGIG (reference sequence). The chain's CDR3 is CAGSPDTDTQYF. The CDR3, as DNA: TGTGCCGGGAGCCCCGACACAGATACGCAGTATTTT.

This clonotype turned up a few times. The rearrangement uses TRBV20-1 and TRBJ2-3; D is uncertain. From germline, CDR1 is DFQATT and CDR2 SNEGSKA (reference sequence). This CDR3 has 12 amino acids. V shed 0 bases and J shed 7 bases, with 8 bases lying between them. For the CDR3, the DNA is TGCAGTGCTAGAGATTCCGGAAATACGCAGTATTTT. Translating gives CSARDSGNTQYF.

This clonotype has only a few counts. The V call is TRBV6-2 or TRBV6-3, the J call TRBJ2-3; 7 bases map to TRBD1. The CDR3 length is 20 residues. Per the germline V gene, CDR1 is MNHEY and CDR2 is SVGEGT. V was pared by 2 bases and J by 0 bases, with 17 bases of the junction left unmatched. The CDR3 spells CASSYPTDRVGPTSTDTQYF. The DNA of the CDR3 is TGTGCCAGCAGTTACCCTACAGACAGGGTAGGACCAACTAGCACAGATACGCAGTATTTT.

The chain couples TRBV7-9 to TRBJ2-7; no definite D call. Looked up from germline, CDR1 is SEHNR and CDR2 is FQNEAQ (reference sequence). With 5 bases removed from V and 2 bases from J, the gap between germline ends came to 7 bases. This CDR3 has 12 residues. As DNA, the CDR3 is TGTGCCAGCAGCGTAAGTACCTACGAGCAGTACTTC. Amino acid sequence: CASSVSTYEQYF.

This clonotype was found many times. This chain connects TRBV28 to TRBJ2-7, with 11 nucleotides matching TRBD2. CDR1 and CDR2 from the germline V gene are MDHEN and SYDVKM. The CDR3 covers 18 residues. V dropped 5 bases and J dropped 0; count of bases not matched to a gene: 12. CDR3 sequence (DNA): TGTGCCAGCAGTCAACTAGCGGGAGAGAGGTTGAGCTCCTACGAGCAGTACTTC. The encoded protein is CASSQLAGERLSSYEQYF.

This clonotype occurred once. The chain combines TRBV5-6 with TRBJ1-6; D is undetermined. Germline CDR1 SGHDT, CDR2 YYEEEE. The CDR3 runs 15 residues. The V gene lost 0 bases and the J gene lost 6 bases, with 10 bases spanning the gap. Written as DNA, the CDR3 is TGTGCCAGCAGCTTGGATGGCGATCTTAATTCACCCCTCCACTTT. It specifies CASSLDGDLNSPLHF.

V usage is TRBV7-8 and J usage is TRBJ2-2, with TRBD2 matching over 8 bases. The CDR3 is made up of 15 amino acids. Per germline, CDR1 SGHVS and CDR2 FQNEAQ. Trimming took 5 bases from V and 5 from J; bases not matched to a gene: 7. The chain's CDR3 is CASSRTSSDTGELFF. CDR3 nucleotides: TGTGCCAGCAGCCGGACTAGCAGTGATACCGGGGAGCTGTTTTTT.

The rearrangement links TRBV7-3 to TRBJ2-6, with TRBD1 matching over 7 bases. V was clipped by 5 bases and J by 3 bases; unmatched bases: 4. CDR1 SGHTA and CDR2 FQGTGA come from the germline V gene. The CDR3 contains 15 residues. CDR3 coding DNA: TGTGCCAGCAGCACAACAGGGGATGGGGCCAACGTCCTGACTTTC. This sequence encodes CASSTTGDGANVLTF.

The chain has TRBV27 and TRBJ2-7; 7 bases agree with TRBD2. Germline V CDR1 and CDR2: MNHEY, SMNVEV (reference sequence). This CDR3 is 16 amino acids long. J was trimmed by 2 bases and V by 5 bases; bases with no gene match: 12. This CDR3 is CASSILDGRRPYEQYF. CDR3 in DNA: TGTGCCAGCAGTATTCTGGACGGGAGGCGCCCCTACGAGCAGTACTTC.